Below are 32 T cell receptor beta chains sequenced from a single sample in a study of shared clonotypes between healthy human individuals. TCRdb's copy holds only in-frame clones and misses some; the assay was immunoSEQ multiplex PCR. Of about 470,000 clones in the sample, around 75% were seen once. Sequenced sample: PBMCs. Every receptor here comes from a woman in her thirties or forties in good health. Some clones in this sample may be carry-over from other donors' samples.

This chain links TRBV14 with TRBJ1-2, with TRBD1 matching 9 bases. Germline values: CDR1 SGHDN, CDR2 FVKESK. The V and J ends lost 5 bases and 7 bases, in that order; junction bases with no gene match: 5. This CDR3 is 13 amino acids long. CDR3 in amino acids: CASSWDREGGYTF. The CDR3 DNA reads as TGTGCCAGCAGCTGGGACAGGGAAGGTGGCTACACCTTC.

This chain connects TRBV27 to TRBJ1-5; D remains ambiguous. The germline V and J ends were trimmed by 6 bases and 2 bases, with 14 bases remaining between them. This CDR3 region has 15 residues. CDR1 is MNHEY, CDR2 SMNVEV, per germline (reference sequence). The CDR3 DNA is TGTGCCAGCAGACCCGAGGGTTTGCGCAATCAGCCCCAGCATTTT. Amino acids: CASRPEGLRNQPQHF.

For the CDR3, the DNA is TGTGCCAGCAGCCAAAGCGGGAGTGGAAACAATGAGCAGTTCTTC. Protein sequence: CASSQSGSGNNEQFF. The chain employs TRBV9 and TRBJ2-1; 8 nucleotides agree with TRBD2. J lost 5 bases, V lost 4 bases, and 8 bases had no gene match. Looked up from germline, CDR1 is SGDLS and CDR2 is YYNGEE. The CDR3 has 15 amino acids.

The chain carries TRBV16 and TRBJ2-4; no reliable D call. Germline-derived CDR1 and CDR2 are KGHSY and FQNENV. V dropped 2 bases and J dropped 0 bases, with 5 bases sitting between them. This CDR3 region has 14 residues. The chain's CDR3 is CASSQGLAKNIQYF. The CDR3 region has the DNA TGTGCCAGCAGCCAAGGCCTAGCCAAAAACATTCAGTACTTC.

The sample holds a few counts of this clone. V usage is TRBV2 and J usage is TRBJ2-7; D unresolved. The CDR3 consists of 14 residues. Between the trimmed V and J ends, which lost 4 bases and 2 bases, there was a span of 12 bases. Germline V gene lookup returns CDR1 SNHLY and CDR2 FYNNEI. The CDR3 bases are TGTGCCAGCAGTGCGGAGCCAGAAGCCTACGAGCAGTACTTC. As protein: CASSAEPEAYEQYF.

The CDR3 DNA reads as TGCGCCAGCAGCCAGGGCGGGGGATTCCGGAACACCGGGGAGCTGTTTTTT. As protein: CASSQGGGFRNTGELFF. This chain uses TRBV4-3 with TRBJ2-2; TRBD2 matches 7 bases. Trimming at V came to 3 bases and at J to 1 base, leaving 8 bases not matched to a gene. This CDR3 has 17 residues. Per the germline V gene, CDR1 is LGHNA and CDR2 is YSLEER.

This sequence joins TRBV29-1 and TRBJ2-3; 11 nucleotides agree with TRBD2. V was pared by 8 bases and J by 2 bases, with 15 bases of the junction left unmatched. CDR1 and CDR2 from the germline V gene are SQVTM and ANQGSEA. The CDR3 is 17 amino acids. CDR3 DNA sequence: TGCAGCTCTAGAGCGGGTACTAGCGGGGGAATCACAGATACGCAGTATTTT. It yields the protein CSSRAGTSGGITDTQYF.

The chain has TRBV15 and TRBJ2-3, with D possibly matching TRBD1 (5 bases). Trimming cost V 0 bases and J 1 base, with 8 bases left between them. This CDR3 comprises 15 residues. Germline CDR1 LNHNV, CDR2 YYDKDF (reference sequence). As DNA, the CDR3 is TGTGCCACCAGCAGAGATCGACAGCGCACAGATACGCAGTATTTT. Protein sequence: CATSRDRQRTDTQYF.

The J gene is TRBJ2-1, the V gene TRBV2; D is perhaps TRBD1 (5 bases). The CDR3 runs 13 residues. Germline values: CDR1 SNHLY, CDR2 FYNNEI. Between the trimmed V and J ends, which lost 4 bases and 5 bases, there was a span of 9 bases. CDR3 sequence (DNA): TGTGCCAGCAGTGTAATCAGGGACAATGAGCAGTTCTTC. Translating it yields CASSVIRDNEQFF. Supplemented by reference TRBV2 and TRBJ2-1, the full variable domain reads EPEVTQTPSHQVTQMGQEVILRCVPISNHLYFYWYRQILGQKVEFLVSFYNNEISEKSEIFDDQFSVERPDGSNFTLKIRSTKLEDSAMYFCASSVIRDNEQFFGPGTRLTVL.

J is TRBJ1-1 and V is TRBV28, with D uncertain. Between the trimmed V and J ends, which lost 6 bases and 1 base, there was a span of 12 bases. This CDR3 is built from 14 residues. Per germline, CDR1 MDHEN and CDR2 SYDVKM. CDR3 DNA: TGTGCCAGCAGACCCGGACGGAGGAACACTGAAGCTTTCTTT. It encodes CASRPGRRNTEAFF.

A single count supports this clone. The CDR3 nucleotides are TGTGCCAGCAGCTGGCGGGGCGGGCCCGCAGGGAGTGAGCAGTTCTTC. The encoded protein is CASSWRGGPAGSEQFF. The chain recombines TRBV7-3 with TRBJ2-1; perhaps TRBD2 as D (6 bases). V lost 4 bases to trimming and J lost 9 bases, with 22 bases between them. Germline CDR1 reads SGHTA; CDR2 reads FQGTGA. This CDR3 comprises 16 residues.

Comment on this clone: This may be a read error: a much more frequent sequence differs by one nucleotide. The sample has other DNA sequences that encode this CDR3 too. V is TRBV29-1 and J is TRBJ1-1; D gene ambiguous. The CDR3 consists of 9 residues. V was shortened by 6 bases and J by 3 bases, with 2 bases between the two germline ends. The germline V gene has CDR1 SQVTM and CDR2 ANQGSEA. As DNA, the CDR3 is TGCAGCGTCGACACTGAAGCTTTCTTT. The encoded protein is CSVDTEAFF.

The genes are TRBV18 and TRBJ1-3; D is undetermined. V was trimmed by 0 bases and J by 2 bases, leaving 5 bases between them. This CDR3 has 14 residues. In germline, CDR1 is KGHSH, CDR2 LQKENI. The CDR3: CASSPPQTGNTIYF. Here the CDR3 DNA reads TGTGCCAGCTCACCACCCCAGACTGGAAACACCATATATTTT.

The chain joins TRBV7-6 to TRBJ2-7; TRBD2 agrees at 14 bases. Trimming at V came to 3 bases and at J to 4 bases, leaving 11 bases not matched to a gene. Per the germline V gene, CDR1 is SGHVS and CDR2 is FNYEAQ. The CDR3 is 18 amino acids. The CDR3 DNA is TGTGCCAGCAGCTTTGGGACGGGACTAGCGGGAGAGGGGTACGAGCAGTACTTC. This encodes CASSFGTGLAGEGYEQYF.

This chain uses TRBV6-1 with TRBJ2-7; TRBD1 aligns across 11 bases. The germline CDR1 and CDR2 sequences are MNHNS and SASEGT. Trimming cost V 3 bases and J 4 bases; bases outside gene matches: 8. The CDR3 loop spans 16 amino acids. CDR3 region: CASSDPGTGGGYEQYF. DNA of the CDR3: TGTGCCAGCAGTGACCCAGGGACAGGGGGTGGTTACGAGCAGTACTTC.

This chain links TRBV7-9 with TRBJ2-5; D may correspond to TRBD1 or TRBD2 (5 bases each). The CDR3 covers 14 residues. Germline V gives CDR1 SEHNR, CDR2 FQNEAQ (reference sequence). With 5 bases removed from V and 1 base from J, the gap between germline ends came to 11 bases. The CDR3 nucleotides read TGTGCCAGCAGCCTTCCCGGGACCCAAGAGACCCAGTACTTC. Residues: CASSLPGTQETQYF.

The chain carries TRBV28 and TRBJ1-1, with D tentatively TRBD1 (5 bases). The CDR3 runs to 15 residues. The V gene lost 5 bases and the J gene lost 3 bases, with 16 bases spanning the gap. Germline CDR1 is MDHEN and CDR2 is SYDVKM. The CDR3 is CASSPNSGGDTEAFF. The CDR3 nucleotides read TGTGCCAGCAGTCCCAACTCGGGGGGGGACACTGAAGCTTTCTTT. The whole variable domain, remainder taken from reference TRBV28 and TRBJ1-1, is DVKVTQSSRYLVKRTGEKVFLECVQDMDHENMFWYRQDPGLGLRLIYFSYDVKMKEKGDIPEGYSVSREKKERFSLILESASTNQTSMYLCASSPNSGGDTEAFFGQGTRLTVV.

The J gene is TRBJ1-1, the V gene TRBV11-1; perhaps TRBD1 as D (6 bases). This CDR3 has 13 amino acids. V was shortened by 5 bases and J by 11 bases, with 18 bases between the two germline ends. In germline, CDR1 is SGHAT, CDR2 FQDESV (reference sequence). The CDR3 DNA reads TGTGCCAGCAGCCAACACGGCAGGGGCGAGGCTTTCTTT. Translating it yields CASSQHGRGEAFF.

This clone was counted between two and nine times. The chain carries TRBV19 and TRBJ1-2; unclear D gene. V lost 5 bases, J lost 4 bases, and 8 bases lay in between. The CDR3 runs to 12 residues. The germline gives CDR1 LNHDA, CDR2 SQIVND (reference sequence). This chain's CDR3 is CASSARGYGYTF. The CDR3 DNA reads as TGTGCCAGTAGTGCTCGGGGCTATGGCTACACCTTC.

The chain carries TRBV9 and TRBJ2-2; 12 positions agree with TRBD2. This CDR3 contains 17 residues. The junction had 6 bases not matched to a gene; V was cut back by 2 bases and J by 4 bases. In germline, CDR1 is SGDLS, CDR2 YYNGEE. CDR3 sequence reads: CASSVLAGGLSTGELFF. The CDR3 DNA follows: TGTGCCAGCAGCGTCCTAGCGGGAGGGCTCAGCACCGGGGAGCTGTTTTTT.

The J gene is TRBJ2-6, the V gene TRBV15; 8 positions agree with TRBD2. From germline, CDR1 is LNHNV and CDR2 YYDKDF (reference sequence). V gave up 4 bases and J gave up 1 base; unmatched junction bases: 0. This CDR3 comprises 15 residues. CDR3 bases: TGTGCCACCAGCACGGGGGGGTCTGGGGCCAACGTCCTGACTTTC. Translating it yields CATSTGGSGANVLTF. Based on the CDR3 plus reference TRBV15 and TRBJ2-6, the full variable domain is DAMVIQNPRYQVTQFGKPVTLSCSQTLNHNVMYWYQQKSSQAPKLLFHYYDKDFNNEADTPDNFQSRRPNTSFCFLDIRSPGLGDTAMYLCATSTGGSGANVLTFGAGSRLTVL.

As for this clone: This CDR3 is also generated by other DNA sequences in the sample. The chain employs TRBV9 and TRBJ1-3, with D tentatively TRBD1 (5 bases). Germline V gene data show CDR1 as SGDLS and CDR2 as YYNGEE. The CDR3 is made up of 15 amino acids. V was pared by 4 bases and J by 4 bases, with 15 bases between. The DNA for the CDR3 is TGTGCCAGCAGCCCTAGTGGGGGAGGCGGAAACACCATATATTTT. It encodes CASSPSGGGGNTIYF.

Note on this clone: A far larger clone is just one base off, so this is likely a read error. CDR3 sequence: CASSASTDTGELFF. The CDR3 DNA follows: TGTGCCAGCAGCGCATCGACTGACACCGGGGAGCTGTTTTTT. The chain recombines TRBV6-4 with TRBJ2-2; D ambiguous. Between the trimmed V and J ends, which lost 6 bases and 3 bases, there was a span of 11 bases. This CDR3 region has 14 residues. The V gene's germline CDR1 is MRHNA and CDR2 SNTAGT.

This clone was observed a few times. This chain joins TRBV11-3 and TRBJ2-1, with a tentative D call TRBD1 (5 bases). CDR3 length: 14 amino acids. V was trimmed by 5 bases and J by 7 bases, leaving 15 bases between them. CDR1 and CDR2 from the germline V gene are SGHNT and YENEEA. CDR3 nucleotide sequence: TGTGCCAGCAGCCCCCCCGACAGACGTAATGAGCAGTTCTTC. This encodes CASSPPDRRNEQFF.

This clone was seen repeatedly, ten times or more. The chain combines TRBV28 with TRBJ2-2; 14 bases map to TRBD2. The J segment lost 8 bases and the V segment lost 6 bases, leaving 8 bases of the junction unmatched. This CDR3 is 16 amino acids long. The germline gives CDR1 MDHEN, CDR2 SYDVKM. CDR3 residues: CASSDGTSGSRGELFF. The DNA for the CDR3 is TGTGCCAGCAGCGACGGGACTAGCGGGAGTAGAGGGGAGCTGTTTTTT.

The V gene is TRBV2, the J gene TRBJ1-2; D unclear. The CDR3 runs 13 residues. The germline V gene encodes CDR1 SNHLY and CDR2 FYNNEI. Deletions cut 8 bases from V and 8 bases from J, with 18 bases between. This CDR3 is CASEEDVARGYTF. Written as DNA, the CDR3 is TGTGCCAGCGAGGAGGACGTAGCCCGGGGCTACACCTTC.

This sequence joins TRBV10-1 and TRBJ2-3; tentative D call: TRBD2 (5 bases). Between the trimmed V and J ends, which lost 4 bases and 0 bases, there was a span of 8 bases. The CDR3 length is 14 residues. Germline V gene lookup returns CDR1 WNHNN and CDR2 SYGVQD (reference sequence). Here the CDR3 reads CASSARTSTDTQYF. The DNA of the CDR3 is TGCGCCAGCAGTGCCAGGACTAGCACAGATACGCAGTATTTT.

J is TRBJ2-1 and V is TRBV19; D remains unclear. V lost 9 bases, J lost 9 bases, and 15 bases lay in between. Germline-derived CDR1 and CDR2 are LNHDA and SQIVND (reference sequence). The CDR3 spans 12 residues. The CDR3 nucleotides read TGTGCCAGCGGCGGATCGGGTATTGAGCAGTTCTTC. Protein: CASGGSGIEQFF.

V usage is TRBV29-1 and J usage is TRBJ1-2; possible D gene TRBD1, 5 bases. The V end was cut by 0 bases, the J end by 1 base, with 6 bases between. The CDR3 runs to 13 residues. Germline V gives CDR1 SQVTM, CDR2 ANQGSEA. The CDR3 nucleotides read TGCAGCGTTGAAGAGACAGATAACTATGGCTACACCTTC. This codes for CSVEETDNYGYTF.

The V and J genes are TRBV11-2 and TRBJ2-2; maybe TRBD2 (5 bases). Germline CDR1 is SGHAT and CDR2 is FQNNGV. The CDR3 runs to 14 residues. Trimming took off 6 bases at V and 4 bases at J, with 12 bases between the two ends. CDR3 region: CASSLTRITGELFF. The CDR3 nucleotides read TGTGCCAGCAGTCTCACTAGGATCACCGGGGAGCTGTTTTTT.

V usage is TRBV7-2 and J usage is TRBJ2-7, with D possibly TRBD2 on 6 matching bases. The CDR3 is made up of 17 amino acids. Germline V CDR1 and CDR2: SGHTA, FQGNSA. V lost 1 base to trimming and J lost 5 bases, with 21 bases between them. DNA of the CDR3: TGTGCCAGCAGCTTAGTACATGTGGGAGGAAGGGGAGACGAGCAGTACTTC. Its translation is CASSLVHVGGRGDEQYF.

The chain employs TRBV5-4 and TRBJ2-2, with no clear D. Germline V gene data show CDR1 as SGHNT and CDR2 as YYREEE (reference sequence). This CDR3 has 14 residues. V lost 4 bases, J lost 5 bases, and 12 bases lay in between. This CDR3 is CASSTPSGTGELFF. The DNA for the CDR3 is TGTGCCAGCAGCACGCCATCTGGGACCGGGGAGCTGTTTTTT.